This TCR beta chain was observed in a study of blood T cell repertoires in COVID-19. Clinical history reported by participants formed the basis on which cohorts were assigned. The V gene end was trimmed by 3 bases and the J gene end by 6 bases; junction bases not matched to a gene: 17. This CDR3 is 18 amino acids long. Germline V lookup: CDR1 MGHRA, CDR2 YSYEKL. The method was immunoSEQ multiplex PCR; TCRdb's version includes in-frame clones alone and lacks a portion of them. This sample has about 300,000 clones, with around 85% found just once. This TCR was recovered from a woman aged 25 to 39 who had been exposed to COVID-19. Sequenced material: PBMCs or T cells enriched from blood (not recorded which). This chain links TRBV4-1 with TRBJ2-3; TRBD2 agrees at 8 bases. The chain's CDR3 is CASSHRGSGDTLFDTQYF. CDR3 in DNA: TGCGCCAGCAGCCACCGGGGTAGCGGGGACACCCTCTTCGATACGCAGTATTTT.